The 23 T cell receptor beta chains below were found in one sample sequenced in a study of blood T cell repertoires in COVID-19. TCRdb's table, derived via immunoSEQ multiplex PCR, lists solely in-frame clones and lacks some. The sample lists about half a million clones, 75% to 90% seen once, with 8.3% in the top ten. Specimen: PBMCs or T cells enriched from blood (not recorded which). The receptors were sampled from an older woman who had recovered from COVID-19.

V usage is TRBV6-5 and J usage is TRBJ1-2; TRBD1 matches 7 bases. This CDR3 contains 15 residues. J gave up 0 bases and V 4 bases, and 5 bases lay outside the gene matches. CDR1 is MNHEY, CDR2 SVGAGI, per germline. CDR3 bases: TGTGCCAGCAGTTCCGGGGACAGTTCTAACTATGGCTACACCTTC. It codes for CASSSGDSSNYGYTF.

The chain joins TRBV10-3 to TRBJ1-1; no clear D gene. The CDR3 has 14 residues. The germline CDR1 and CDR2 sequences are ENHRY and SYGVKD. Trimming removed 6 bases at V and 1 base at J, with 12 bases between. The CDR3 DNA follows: TGTGCCATCAGCGAGCCAACACAGAACACTGAAGCTTTCTTT. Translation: CAISEPTQNTEAFF.

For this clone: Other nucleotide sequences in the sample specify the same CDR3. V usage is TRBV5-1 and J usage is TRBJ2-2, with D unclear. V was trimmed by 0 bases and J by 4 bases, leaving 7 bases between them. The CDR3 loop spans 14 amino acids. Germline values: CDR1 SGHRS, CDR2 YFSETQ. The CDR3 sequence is CASSLEASTGELFF. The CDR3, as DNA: TGCGCCAGCAGCTTGGAAGCTAGCACCGGGGAGCTGTTTTTT.

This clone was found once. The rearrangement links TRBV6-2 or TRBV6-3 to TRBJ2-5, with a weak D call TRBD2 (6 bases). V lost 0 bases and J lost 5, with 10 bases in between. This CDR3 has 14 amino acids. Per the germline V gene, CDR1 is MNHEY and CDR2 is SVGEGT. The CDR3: CASSYSGGSETQYF. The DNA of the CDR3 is TGTGCCAGCAGTTACTCGGGGGGTTCGGAGACCCAGTACTTC.

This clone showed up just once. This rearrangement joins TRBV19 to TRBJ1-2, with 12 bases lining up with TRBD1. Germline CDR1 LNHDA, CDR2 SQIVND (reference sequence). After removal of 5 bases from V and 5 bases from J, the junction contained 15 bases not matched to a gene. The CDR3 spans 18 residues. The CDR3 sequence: CASSPLGTGGARRYGYTF. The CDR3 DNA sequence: TGTGCCAGTAGTCCCCTAGGGACAGGGGGCGCGAGGAGGTATGGCTACACCTTC.

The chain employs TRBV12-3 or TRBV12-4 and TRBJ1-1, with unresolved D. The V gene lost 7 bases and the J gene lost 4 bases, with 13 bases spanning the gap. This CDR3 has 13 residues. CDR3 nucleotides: TGTGCCAGCAACAACGACGGGGTCACTGAAGCTTTCTTT. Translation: CASNNDGVTEAFF.

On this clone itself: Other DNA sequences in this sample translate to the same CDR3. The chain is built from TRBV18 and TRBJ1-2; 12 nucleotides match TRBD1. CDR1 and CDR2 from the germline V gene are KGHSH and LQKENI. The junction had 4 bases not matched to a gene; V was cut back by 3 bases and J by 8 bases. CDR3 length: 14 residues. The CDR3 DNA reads TGTGCCAGCTCACCGGGACAGGGGGCGTACGGCTACACCTTC. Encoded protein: CASSPGQGAYGYTF.

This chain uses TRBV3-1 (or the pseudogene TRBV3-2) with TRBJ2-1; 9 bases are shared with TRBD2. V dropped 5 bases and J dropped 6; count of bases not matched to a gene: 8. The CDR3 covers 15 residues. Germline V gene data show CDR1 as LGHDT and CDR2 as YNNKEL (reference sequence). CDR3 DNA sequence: TGTGCCAGCAGCGTCCAGAGGCGGGGGGGCAATGAGCAGTTCTTC. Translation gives CASSVQRRGGNEQFF.

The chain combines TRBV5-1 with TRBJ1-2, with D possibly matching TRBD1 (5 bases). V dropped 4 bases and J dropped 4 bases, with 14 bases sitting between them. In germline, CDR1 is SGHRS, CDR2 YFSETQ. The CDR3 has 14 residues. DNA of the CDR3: TGCGCCAGCAGCCAGCAGACAGATTTCTATGGCTACACCTTC. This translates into CASSQQTDFYGYTF.

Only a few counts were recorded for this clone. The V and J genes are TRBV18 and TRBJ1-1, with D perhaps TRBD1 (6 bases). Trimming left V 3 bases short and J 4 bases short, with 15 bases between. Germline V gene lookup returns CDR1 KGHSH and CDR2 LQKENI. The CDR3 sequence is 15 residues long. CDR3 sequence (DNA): TGTGCCAGCTCACCGTCTACAGGGATAATCACTGAAGCTTTCTTT. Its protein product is CASSPSTGIITEAFF.

The CDR3 nucleotides are TGTGCCAGCAGCTCAGGACAGGGTAACAATCAGCCCCAGCATTTT. Translating it yields CASSSGQGNNQPQHF. J is TRBJ1-5 and V is TRBV11-2, with 8 bases lining up with TRBD1. V dropped 4 bases and J dropped 3; count of bases not matched to a gene: 5. The germline gives CDR1 SGHAT, CDR2 FQNNGV. The CDR3 has 15 amino acids.

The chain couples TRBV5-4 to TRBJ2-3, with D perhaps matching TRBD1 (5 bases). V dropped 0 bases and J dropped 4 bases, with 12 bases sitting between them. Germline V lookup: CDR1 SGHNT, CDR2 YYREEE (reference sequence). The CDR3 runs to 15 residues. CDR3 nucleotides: TGTGCCAGCAGCTTGGCCGAAGGGGTCGCAGATACGCAGTATTTT. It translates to CASSLAEGVADTQYF.

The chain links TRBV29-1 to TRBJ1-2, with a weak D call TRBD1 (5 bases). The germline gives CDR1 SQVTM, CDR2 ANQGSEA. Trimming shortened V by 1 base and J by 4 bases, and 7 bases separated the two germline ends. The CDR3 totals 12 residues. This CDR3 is CSVEVRGYGYTF. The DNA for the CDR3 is TGCAGCGTTGAAGTAAGGGGCTATGGCTACACCTTC.

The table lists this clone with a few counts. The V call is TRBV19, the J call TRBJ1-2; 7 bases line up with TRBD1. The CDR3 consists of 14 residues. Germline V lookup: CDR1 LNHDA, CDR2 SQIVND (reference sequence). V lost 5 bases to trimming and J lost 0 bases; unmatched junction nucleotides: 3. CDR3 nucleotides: TGTGCCAGTAGTCCCGGGACAGCTAACTATGGCTACACCTTC. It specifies CASSPGTANYGYTF.

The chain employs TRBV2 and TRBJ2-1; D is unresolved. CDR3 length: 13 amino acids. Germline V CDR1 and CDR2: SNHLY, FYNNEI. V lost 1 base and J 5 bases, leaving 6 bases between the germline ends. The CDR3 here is CASSEVRNNEQFF. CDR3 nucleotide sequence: TGTGCCAGCAGTGAAGTCAGGAACAATGAGCAGTTCTTC.

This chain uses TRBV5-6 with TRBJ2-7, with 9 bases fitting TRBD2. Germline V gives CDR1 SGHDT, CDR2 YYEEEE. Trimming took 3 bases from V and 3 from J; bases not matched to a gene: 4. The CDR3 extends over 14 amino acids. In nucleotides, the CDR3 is TGTGCCAGCAGCTCCGGGACTAGCTTCTACGAGCAGTACGTC. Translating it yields CASSSGTSFYEQYV.

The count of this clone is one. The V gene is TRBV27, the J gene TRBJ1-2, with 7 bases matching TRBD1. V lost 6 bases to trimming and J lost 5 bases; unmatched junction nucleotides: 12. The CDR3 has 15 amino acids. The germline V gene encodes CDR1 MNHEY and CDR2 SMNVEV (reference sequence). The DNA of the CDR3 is TGTGCCAGCAGCAAATTCCCCGACAGGGTGTATGGCTACACCTTC. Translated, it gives CASSKFPDRVYGYTF.

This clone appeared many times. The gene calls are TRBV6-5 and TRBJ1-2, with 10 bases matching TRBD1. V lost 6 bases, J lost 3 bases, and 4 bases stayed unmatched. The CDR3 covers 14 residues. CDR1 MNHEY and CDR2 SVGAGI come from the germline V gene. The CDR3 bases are TGTGCCAGCAGGGGGACAGGGGCGTACTATGGCTACACCTTC. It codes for CASRGTGAYYGYTF.

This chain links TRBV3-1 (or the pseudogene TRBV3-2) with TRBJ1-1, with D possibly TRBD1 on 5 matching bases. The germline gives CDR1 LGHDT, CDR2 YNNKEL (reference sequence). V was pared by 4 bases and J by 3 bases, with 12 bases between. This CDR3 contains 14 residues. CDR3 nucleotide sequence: TGTGCCAGCAGCCCTCGGGGGGGGGACACTGAAGCTTTCTTT. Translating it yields CASSPRGGDTEAFF.

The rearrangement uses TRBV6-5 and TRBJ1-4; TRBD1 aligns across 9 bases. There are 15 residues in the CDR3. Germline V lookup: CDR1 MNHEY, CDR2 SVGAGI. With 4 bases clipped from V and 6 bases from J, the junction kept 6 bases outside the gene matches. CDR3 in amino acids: CASSLKGQGDEKLFF. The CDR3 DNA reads TGTGCCAGCAGTTTGAAGGGACAGGGTGATGAAAAACTGTTTTTT.

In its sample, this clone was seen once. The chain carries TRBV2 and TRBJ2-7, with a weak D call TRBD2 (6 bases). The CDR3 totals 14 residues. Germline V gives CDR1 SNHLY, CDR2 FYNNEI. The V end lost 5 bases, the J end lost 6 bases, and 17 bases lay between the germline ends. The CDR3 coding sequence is TGTGCCAGCAGTCCCGTAAGGGCGGGATTCGAGCAGTACTTC. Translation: CASSPVRAGFEQYF.

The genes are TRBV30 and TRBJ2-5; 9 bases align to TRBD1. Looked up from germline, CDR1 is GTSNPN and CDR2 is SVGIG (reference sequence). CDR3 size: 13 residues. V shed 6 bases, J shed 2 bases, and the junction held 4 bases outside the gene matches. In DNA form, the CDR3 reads TGTGCCTGCCCTGGGACAGGGCAAGAGACCCAGTACTTC. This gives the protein CACPGTGQETQYF.

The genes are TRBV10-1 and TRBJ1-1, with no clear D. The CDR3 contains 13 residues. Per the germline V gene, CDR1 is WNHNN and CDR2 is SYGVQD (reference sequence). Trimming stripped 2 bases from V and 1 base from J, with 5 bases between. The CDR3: CASSEQQNTEAFF. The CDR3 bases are TGCGCCAGCAGTGAGCAACAGAACACTGAAGCTTTCTTT.